This is a list of T cell receptor beta chains from one sample in a study of PD-1 blockade in classical Hodgkin lymphoma. The table came from immunoSEQ multiplex PCR; TCRdb's copy has only in-frame clones and leaves some out. The table has approximately 23,000 clones, 85% to 95% seen once; the top ten hold around 0.38%. Specimen: CD4+ T cells from blood. These receptors originate from a human donor with classical Hodgkin lymphoma. Each CDR3 is given with its conserved first and last residue. The order of the fields is V gene, clone size, J gene, D gene, CDR3 DNA, CDR3 protein. A D gene is named only where the DNA matches it firmly. Some rows mark clone size as missing; the rest say once, few, many or name a class of expanded clone.

v_call: TRBV5-1; clone_size: .; j_call: TRBJ1-2; d_call: TRBD1; cdr3_nt: TGCGCCAGCAGCTTGGTGGTGACAGGGGACGGCTACACCTTC; cdr3_aa: CASSLVVTGDGYTF
v_call: TRBV6-5; clone_size: .; j_call: TRBJ1-6; d_call: TRBD1; cdr3_nt: TGTGCCAGCAGTTACCAAGGACAGGGAAATTCACCCCTCCACTTT; cdr3_aa: CASSYQGQGNSPLHF
v_call: TRBV28; clone_size: .; j_call: TRBJ2-7; d_call: .; cdr3_nt: TGTGCCAGCAGACCTCCCGGGACGAAGACCTACGAGCAGTACTTC; cdr3_aa: CASRPPGTKTYEQYF
v_call: TRBV5-1; clone_size: .; j_call: TRBJ2-2; d_call: TRBD1; cdr3_nt: TGCGCCAGCAGCAGACAGGGGAACACCGGGGAGCTGTTTTTT; cdr3_aa: CASSRQGNTGELFF
v_call: TRBV18; clone_size: .; j_call: TRBJ1-2; d_call: TRBD1; cdr3_nt: TGTGCCAGCTCGCCTACAGGGGGTGAAGGAGGCTACACCTTC; cdr3_aa: CASSPTGGEGGYTF
v_call: TRBV18; clone_size: .; j_call: TRBJ1-5; d_call: .; cdr3_nt: TGTGCCAGCTCAACGTTAGGGACAACCGGCCCTAATAGCAATCAGCCCCAGCATTTT; cdr3_aa: CASSTLGTTGPNSNQPQHF
v_call: TRBV4-1; clone_size: .; j_call: TRBJ2-5; d_call: .; cdr3_nt: TGCGCCAGCAGCCAAGATCGCGATTTCGGGGGGCTAGAGACCCAGTACTTC; cdr3_aa: CASSQDRDFGGLETQYF
v_call: TRBV5-6; clone_size: once; j_call: TRBJ2-5; d_call: .; cdr3_nt: TGTGCCAGCACCCTGGGAGGAGAGACCCAGTACTTC; cdr3_aa: CASTLGGETQYF
v_call: TRBV11-2; clone_size: .; j_call: TRBJ2-3; d_call: TRBD2; cdr3_nt: TGTGCCAGCACCCGAATATCGGGGGGGCCGACAGATACGCAGTATTTT; cdr3_aa: CASTRISGGPTDTQYF
v_call: TRBV5-6; clone_size: once; j_call: TRBJ1-4; d_call: TRBD1; cdr3_nt: TGTGCCAGCAGCTTGGGGGACAGCGAAAAACTGTTTTTT; cdr3_aa: CASSLGDSEKLFF
v_call: TRBV5-1; clone_size: .; j_call: TRBJ2-1; d_call: TRBD2; cdr3_nt: TGCGCCAGCAGCCAACTTGGACTAGCGGGGGGCAATGAGCAGTTCTTC; cdr3_aa: CASSQLGLAGGNEQFF
v_call: TRBV14; clone_size: .; j_call: TRBJ2-6; d_call: .; cdr3_nt: TGTGCCAGCAGTCCATTAATGGGACCCCTCTCTGGGGCCAACGTCCTGACTTTC; cdr3_aa: CASSPLMGPLSGANVLTF
v_call: TRBV28; clone_size: .; j_call: TRBJ2-7; d_call: .; cdr3_nt: TGTGCCAGCACGGGCCCCGAGCAGTACTTC; cdr3_aa: CASTGPEQYF
v_call: TRBV11-2; clone_size: .; j_call: TRBJ1-3; d_call: .; cdr3_nt: TGTGCCAGCAGCCCCGGGGGGAGCGGAAACACCATATATTTT; cdr3_aa: CASSPGGSGNTIYF
v_call: TRBV10-3; clone_size: once; j_call: TRBJ1-3; d_call: TRBD1; cdr3_nt: TGTGCCACCGAAAGGACAGGGGCTGGAAACACCATATATTTT; cdr3_aa: CATERTGAGNTIYF
v_call: TRBV2; clone_size: .; j_call: TRBJ1-2; d_call: .; cdr3_nt: TGTGCCAGCAGTGAAACCCAATATGGCTACACCTTC; cdr3_aa: CASSETQYGYTF
v_call: TRBV4-1; clone_size: .; j_call: TRBJ2-3; d_call: TRBD1; cdr3_nt: TGCGCCAGCAGTCCCGGACAGGAACAGGATACGCAGTATTTT; cdr3_aa: CASSPGQEQDTQYF
v_call: TRBV18; clone_size: .; j_call: TRBJ2-1; d_call: .; cdr3_nt: TGTGCCAGCTTCGGGGGTTCCTACAATGAGCAGTTCTTC; cdr3_aa: CASFGGSYNEQFF
v_call: TRBV2; clone_size: .; j_call: TRBJ2-7; d_call: .; cdr3_nt: TGTGCCAGCAGTGAATCCGCGGTTTTTGGGACCTACGAGCAGTACTTC; cdr3_aa: CASSESAVFGTYEQYF
v_call: TRBV7-3; clone_size: .; j_call: TRBJ1-1; d_call: TRBD1; cdr3_nt: TGTGCCAGCAGCCCGACAGGGGTAAGCACTGAAGCTTTCTTT; cdr3_aa: CASSPTGVSTEAFF
v_call: TRBV4-1; clone_size: once; j_call: TRBJ2-7; d_call: TRBD1; cdr3_nt: TGCGCCAGCAGCCGAGGGACAGCAAGTACCTGCGAGCAGTACTTC; cdr3_aa: CASSRGTASTCEQYF
v_call: TRBV12-5; clone_size: .; j_call: TRBJ1-1; d_call: .; cdr3_nt: TGTGCTAGTGGTTTGGTCGGGTCAGGGGCGCTGGACACTGAAGCTTTCTTT; cdr3_aa: CASGLVGSGALDTEAFF
v_call: TRBV6-5; clone_size: .; j_call: TRBJ2-5; d_call: .; cdr3_nt: TGTGCCAGCAGTAAACAGGGAGAGACCCAGTACTTC; cdr3_aa: CASSKQGETQYF
v_call: TRBV9; clone_size: .; j_call: TRBJ1-1; d_call: TRBD1; cdr3_nt: TGTGCCAGCAGCCTTGGACAGGGCAGGGGGATGAACACTGAAGCTTTCTTT; cdr3_aa: CASSLGQGRGMNTEAFF
v_call: TRBV29-1; clone_size: .; j_call: TRBJ2-3; d_call: .; cdr3_nt: TGCAGCGCCGCACGGGCCGCCAGCACAGATACGCAGTATTTT; cdr3_aa: CSAARAASTDTQYF
v_call: TRBV5-1; clone_size: .; j_call: TRBJ2-2; d_call: .; cdr3_nt: TGCGCCAGCAGCTTGATCGGTACCGGGGAGCTGTTTTTT; cdr3_aa: CASSLIGTGELFF